This T cell receptor beta chain appears in the sequencing data of a study of cytomegalovirus exposure and HLA in healthy donors. The PCR made use of 60 Vbeta and 13 Jbeta primers. The table came from immunoSEQ multiplex PCR; TCRdb's copy has only in-frame clones and leaves some out. The sample has under 130,000 clones, around 77% seen once. General study points: From TCR beta sequences, most subjects' HLA-A and HLA-B alleles were reportedly predicted accurately.

This CDR3 region has 15 residues. With respect to this clone: Its antigen remains unknown.

The gene calls are TRBV21-1 and TRBJ2-3; TRBD1, the table's D call, lacks a check against the DNA. TRBV21-1 is labeled a pseudogene. Material: PBMCs. The clonotype comes from a woman aged 40-49 years in good health and CMV-seropositive. CDR3 DNA sequence: TGTGCCAGCAGCAAAGCGGGACAGTTCACAGATACGCAGTATTTT. It specifies CASSKAGQFTDTQYF.